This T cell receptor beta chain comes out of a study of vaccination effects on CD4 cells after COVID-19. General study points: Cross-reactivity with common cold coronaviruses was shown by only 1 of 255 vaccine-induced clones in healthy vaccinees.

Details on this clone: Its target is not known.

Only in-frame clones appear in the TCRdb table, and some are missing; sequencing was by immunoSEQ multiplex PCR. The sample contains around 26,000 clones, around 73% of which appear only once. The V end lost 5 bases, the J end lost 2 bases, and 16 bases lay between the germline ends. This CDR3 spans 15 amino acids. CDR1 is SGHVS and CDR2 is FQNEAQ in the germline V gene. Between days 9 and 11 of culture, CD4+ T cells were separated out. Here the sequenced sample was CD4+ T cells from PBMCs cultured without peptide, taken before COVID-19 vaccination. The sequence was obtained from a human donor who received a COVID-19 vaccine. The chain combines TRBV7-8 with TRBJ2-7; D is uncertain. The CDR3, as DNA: TGTGCCAGCAGCCCCCCCCGAGCGCGGCCCTACGAGCAGTACTTC. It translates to CASSPPRARPYEQYF.